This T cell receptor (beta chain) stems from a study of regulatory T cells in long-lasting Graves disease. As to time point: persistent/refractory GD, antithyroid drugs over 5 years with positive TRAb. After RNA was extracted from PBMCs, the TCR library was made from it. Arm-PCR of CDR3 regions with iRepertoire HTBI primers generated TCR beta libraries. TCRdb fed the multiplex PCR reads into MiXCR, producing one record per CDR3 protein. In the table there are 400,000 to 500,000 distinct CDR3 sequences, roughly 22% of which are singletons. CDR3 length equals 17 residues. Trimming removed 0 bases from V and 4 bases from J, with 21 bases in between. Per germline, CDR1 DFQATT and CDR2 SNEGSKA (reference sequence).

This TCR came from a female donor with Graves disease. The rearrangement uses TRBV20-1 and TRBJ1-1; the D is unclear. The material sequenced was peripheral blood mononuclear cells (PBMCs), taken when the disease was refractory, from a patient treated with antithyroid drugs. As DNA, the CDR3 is TGCAGTGCTAGAGACTACACCCAGGCGGAATCGAGCACTGAAGCTTTCTTT. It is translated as CSARDYTQAESSTEAFF.